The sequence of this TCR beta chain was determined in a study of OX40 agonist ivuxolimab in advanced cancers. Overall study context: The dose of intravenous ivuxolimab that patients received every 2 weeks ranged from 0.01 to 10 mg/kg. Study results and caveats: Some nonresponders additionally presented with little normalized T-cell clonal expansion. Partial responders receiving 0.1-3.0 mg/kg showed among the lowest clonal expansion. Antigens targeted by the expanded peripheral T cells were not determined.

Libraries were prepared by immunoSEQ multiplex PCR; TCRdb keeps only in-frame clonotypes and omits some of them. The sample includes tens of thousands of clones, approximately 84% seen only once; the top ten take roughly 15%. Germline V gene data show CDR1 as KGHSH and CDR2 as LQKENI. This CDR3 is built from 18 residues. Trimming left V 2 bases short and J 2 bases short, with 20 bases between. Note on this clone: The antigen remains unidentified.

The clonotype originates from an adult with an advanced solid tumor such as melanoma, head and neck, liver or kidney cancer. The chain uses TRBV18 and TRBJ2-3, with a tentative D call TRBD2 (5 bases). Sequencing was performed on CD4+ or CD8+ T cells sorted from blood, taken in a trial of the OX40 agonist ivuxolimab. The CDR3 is CASSPIRGSQHPTDTQYF. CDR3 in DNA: TGTGCCAGCTCACCAATTCGAGGGAGCCAACACCCCACAGATACGCAGTATTTT.